The T cell receptor (beta chain) described here comes from a study of T-cell memory formation after mild COVID-19. The V and J ends lost 5 bases and 4 bases respectively, with 20 bases between them. The V gene's germline CDR1 is LNHNV and CDR2 YYDKDF (reference sequence). The CDR3 contains 16 residues. Employing constant-segment primers, 5'RACE generated TCR alpha and TCR beta cDNA libraries bearing sample barcodes and UMIs. Each CDR3 protein is one row after TCRdb ran MiXCR on the 5' RACE reads. The sample yields 140,000 to 150,000 distinct CDR3 sequences, around 27% seen once. Worth noting for this clonotype: Its antigen remains unidentified.

Points from the study as a whole: Contracting clones from day 15 to 85 showed balanced CD4/CD8; later expanders favored CD4+.

The specimen was PBMCs or a T cell subset sorted from them (not recorded which). This chain joins TRBV15 and TRBJ1-2; D unresolved. This TCR was recovered from an adult woman who had mild COVID-19 (a few samples of this study predate the infection). Cell type and time point are not known. The CDR3 reads CATSSRQADWVYGYTF. In nucleotides, the CDR3 is TGTGCCACCAGCTCCCGACAAGCCGACTGGGTCTATGGCTACACCTTC.